The rows below give T cell receptor beta chains drawn from one sample of a study of shared clonotypes between healthy human individuals. Assay used: immunoSEQ multiplex PCR; TCRdb lists only in-frame clones, some missing. The sample carries over 400,000 clones, 65% to 85% recorded once. The source material was PBMCs. The receptors derive from a woman aged 35 to 49 in good health. Some clones in this sample may be carry-over from other donors' samples. The CDR3 runs from the conserved cysteine through the conserved F or W. D genes are given only for firm matches. Clone size is shown for a subset of rows, as once, few, many or a class of expanded clone.

j_call: TRBJ1-5; clone_size: once; v_call: TRBV6-6; d_call: -; cdr3_aa: CASSPQQGRDNQPQHF; cdr3_nt: TGTGCCAGCAGTCCCCAACAGGGTAGGGACAATCAGCCCCAGCATTTT
j_call: TRBJ2-7; clone_size: -; v_call: TRBV10-3; d_call: -; cdr3_aa: CAISRGGPLGEQYF; cdr3_nt: TGTGCCATCAGTAGGGGAGGCCCGTTGGGCGAGCAGTACTTC
j_call: TRBJ2-5; clone_size: -; v_call: TRBV10-2; d_call: -; cdr3_aa: CASRTGGETQYF; cdr3_nt: TGCGCCAGCCGGACGGGCGGGGAGACCCAGTACTTC
j_call: TRBJ1-1; clone_size: -; v_call: TRBV5-1; d_call: TRBD1; cdr3_aa: CASSRTGANTEAFF; cdr3_nt: TGCGCCAGCAGCAGGACAGGTGCGAACACTGAAGCTTTCTTT
j_call: TRBJ1-1; clone_size: -; v_call: TRBV4-2; d_call: TRBD1; cdr3_aa: CASSQDPRQGCFF; cdr3_nt: TGTGCCAGCAGCCAAGACCCTCGACAGGGGTGCTTCTTT
j_call: TRBJ2-7; clone_size: -; v_call: TRBV14; d_call: TRBD2; cdr3_aa: CASSQGATSGREQYF; cdr3_nt: TGTGCCAGCAGCCAAGGGGCAACTAGCGGGAGGGAGCAGTACTTC
j_call: TRBJ2-4; clone_size: -; v_call: TRBV28; d_call: TRBD1; cdr3_aa: CASSLPPPSRDRSNIQYF; cdr3_nt: TGTGCCAGCAGTTTACCACCCCCGTCCCGGGACAGGTCAAACATTCAGTACTTC
j_call: TRBJ1-5; clone_size: -; v_call: TRBV19; d_call: -; cdr3_aa: CASSATRQLYSNQPQHF; cdr3_nt: TGTGCCAGTAGCGCCACTCGACAGCTCTATAGCAATCAGCCCCAGCATTTT
j_call: TRBJ2-3; clone_size: -; v_call: TRBV11-3; d_call: -; cdr3_aa: CASSLDYRGTQYF; cdr3_nt: TGTGCCAGCAGCTTAGATTACCGCGGTACGCAGTATTTT
j_call: TRBJ1-2; clone_size: -; v_call: TRBV6-5; d_call: -; cdr3_aa: CASSFGSNGYTF; cdr3_nt: TGTGCCAGCAGCTTCGGGAGTAATGGCTACACCTTC
j_call: TRBJ2-1; clone_size: once; v_call: TRBV4-3; d_call: -; cdr3_aa: CASSQEYGPPANEQFF; cdr3_nt: TGCGCCAGCAGCCAAGAGTACGGACCACCGGCCAATGAGCAGTTCTTC
j_call: TRBJ2-5; clone_size: -; v_call: TRBV7-6; d_call: -; cdr3_aa: CASSFRFQGGETQYF; cdr3_nt: TGTGCCAGCAGCTTCCGATTTCAGGGTGGCGAGACCCAGTACTTC
j_call: TRBJ2-1; clone_size: few; v_call: TRBV7-3; d_call: -; cdr3_aa: CASSPLTSSHEQFF; cdr3_nt: TGTGCCAGCAGCCCTCTTACTAGCTCCCATGAGCAGTTCTTC
j_call: TRBJ1-4; clone_size: -; v_call: TRBV10-3; d_call: TRBD1; cdr3_aa: CASSGTGGEKLFF; cdr3_nt: TGTGCCAGTTCCGGGACAGGCGGAGAAAAACTGTTTTTT